Sequencing of this T cell receptor (beta chain) was carried out in a study of shared T cell receptors in the human thymus. Only in-frame clones appear in the TCRdb table, and some are missing; sequencing was by immunoSEQ multiplex PCR. Of approximately 490,000 clones listed, around 78% were seen once; the top ten hold 0.01% to 0.015%. Germline V CDR1 and CDR2: MNHEY, SMNVEV (reference sequence). This CDR3 is built from 14 residues. Losses at the gene ends were 6 bases for V and 3 bases for J; bases not matched to a gene: 4. A further study also used this sample, focusing on human thymus T cells.

The TCR comes from a boy less than two years old with a congenital heart defect. The sample taken for sequencing was thymocytes. The chain is built from TRBV27 and TRBJ2-5, with 10 bases identical to TRBD2. This chain's CDR3 is CASRSGRAEETQYF. The CDR3 coding sequence is TGTGCCAGCAGGAGCGGGAGGGCCGAAGAGACCCAGTACTTC.